This T cell receptor (beta chain) was captured by sequencing in a study of cytomegalovirus exposure and HLA in healthy donors. Overall study results and limits: While the bulk of TCR sequences proved rare, some public TCRs turned up in many donors. TCR beta V- and J-gene trimming was later associated with a missense DCLRE1C variant. In vitro checks showed that a few CMV-associated chains really do target CMV antigens.

This clone is a singleton in its sample. Its antigen is not known. The germline CDR1 and CDR2 sequences are SGHNT and YYREEE (reference sequence). The CDR3 length is 13 residues. V was cut by 4 bases and J by 6 bases, with 13 bases left in between. The PCR had 60 Vbeta and 13 Jbeta primers. The protocol was immunoSEQ multiplex PCR, while the TCRdb copy is restricted to in-frame clones and leaves out a portion. This table has roughly 120,000 clones, 60% to 80% appearing once. The TCR originated in a middle-aged man in good health and CMV-seropositive. This sequence joins TRBV5-4 and TRBJ1-2; D perhaps matches TRBD1 (5 bases). Sequences were obtained from PBMCs. The CDR3 bases are TGTGCCAGCAGCAGCAGGGTTTCCCATGGCTACACCTTC. This encodes CASSSRVSHGYTF.